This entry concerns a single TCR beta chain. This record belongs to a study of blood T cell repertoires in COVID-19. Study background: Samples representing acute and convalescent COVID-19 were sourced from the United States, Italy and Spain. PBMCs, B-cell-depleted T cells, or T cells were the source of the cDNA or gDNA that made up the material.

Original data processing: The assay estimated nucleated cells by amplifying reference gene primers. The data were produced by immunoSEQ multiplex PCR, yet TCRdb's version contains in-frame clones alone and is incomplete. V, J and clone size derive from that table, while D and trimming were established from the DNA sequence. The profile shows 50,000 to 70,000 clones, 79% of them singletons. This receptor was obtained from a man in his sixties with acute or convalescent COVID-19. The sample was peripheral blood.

This CDR3 is CASRKDSLSYEQYF. The CDR3, as DNA: TGTGCCAGCAGAAAGGACAGCCTTAGCTACGAGCAGTACTTC. The V call is TRBV2, the J call TRBJ2-7; tentatively, D is TRBD1 (6 bases). Per the germline V gene, CDR1 is SNHLY and CDR2 is FYNNEI. This CDR3 is built from 14 residues. V shed 6 bases and J shed 3 bases, with 15 bases lying between them. The variable domain in full, completed from reference TRBV2 and TRBJ2-7, reads EPEVTQTPSHQVTQMGQEVILRCVPISNHLYFYWYRQILGQKVEFLVSFYNNEISEKSEIFDDQFSVERPDGSNFTLKIRSTKLEDSAMYFCASRKDSLSYEQYFGPGTRLTVT.